This entry lists 13 T cell receptor beta chains sequenced from one sample in a study of CD8 T cells in ankylosing spondylitis. MiXCR, run by TCRdb on the 5' RACE reads, gives a single entry per CDR3 protein. The sample yields about 96,000 distinct CDR3 sequences, 8.8% seen once. Sequenced input: blood, either unsorted or a sorted T cell fraction (not recorded which). The receptor set was obtained from a male donor with ankylosing spondylitis or in good health (not recorded which).

The table lists this clonotype with many counts. J is TRBJ2-5 and V is TRBV20-1; TRBD2 might be the D (6 bases). CDR3 size: 15 residues. V gave up 5 bases and J gave up 2 bases, with 18 bases separating them. Germline CDR1 is DFQATT and CDR2 is SNEGSKA (reference sequence). The CDR3 nucleotides are TGCAGTGCTGGGCGGGCTAGCGCGGGTCAAGAGACCCAGTACTTC. Its protein is CSAGRASAGQETQYF.

This clonotype was counted at least ten times. CDR3 in amino acids: CASSLAGGNQPQHF. The CDR3 DNA sequence: TGCGCCAGCAGCTTGGCCGGGGGGAATCAGCCCCAGCATTTT. The chain is built from TRBV5-1 and TRBJ1-5, with D possibly TRBD1 on 5 matching bases. The germline V and J ends were trimmed by 0 bases and 4 bases, with 8 bases remaining between them. The CDR3 contains 14 residues. From germline, CDR1 is SGHRS and CDR2 YFSETQ.

This clonotype appeared a few times. J is TRBJ2-3 and V is TRBV28; D not resolved. The V end was cut by 1 base, the J end by 4 bases, with 9 bases between. The CDR3 is made up of 14 amino acids. Germline V gene lookup returns CDR1 MDHEN and CDR2 SYDVKM. As DNA, the CDR3 is TGTGCCAGCAGTTTATTTCCAGCCTCAGATACGCAGTATTTT. Amino acid sequence: CASSLFPASDTQYF.

This chain connects TRBV10-3 to TRBJ2-5; no clear D. The CDR3 covers 15 residues. Germline V CDR1 and CDR2: ENHRY, SYGVKD. V lost 7 bases, J lost 4 bases, and 19 bases lay in between. The CDR3 DNA sequence: TGTGCCATCACAGTAATTTTTGGTCTCGGAGAGACCCAGTACTTC. Protein product: CAITVIFGLGETQYF.

The DNA for the CDR3 is TGCGCCAGCCCTTACAACGGGAGTGAAGAGGGTGAGCAGTTCTTC. It codes for CASPYNGSEEGEQFF. This chain connects TRBV23-1 to TRBJ2-1; maybe TRBD2 (6 bases). TRBV23-1 is noted as an ORF with a role that remains uncertain. Trimming shortened V by 8 bases and J by 9 bases, and 23 bases separated the two germline ends. CDR3 length: 15 residues.

In its sample, this clonotype was seen many times. The chain couples TRBV12-3 or TRBV12-4 to TRBJ2-7; TRBD1 aligns across 7 bases. This CDR3 contains 13 residues. V gave up 4 bases and J gave up 8 bases; unmatched junction bases: 8. CDR3 bases: TGTGCCAGCAGTTCGACGACAGGGACAAAGCAGTACTTC. Protein product: CASSSTTGTKQYF.

Concerning this clonotype: One end of the junction varies from germline; a read error may be responsible. This sequence joins TRBV5-5 and TRBJ2-5; the D gene is possibly TRBD2 (7 bases). This CDR3 is built from 15 residues. The V gene's germline CDR1 is SGHKS and CDR2 YYEKEE (reference sequence). CDR3 bases: TGTGTCAGCAGCTTGGAGGGGGGGCCTGGGGAGACCCAGTACTTC. Encoded protein: CVSSLEGGPGETQYF.

The chain links TRBV5-6 to TRBJ2-1; 8 nucleotides match TRBD2. This CDR3 is built from 16 residues. Germline V gene lookup returns CDR1 SGHDT and CDR2 YYEEEE. After removal of 0 bases from V and 4 bases from J, the junction contained 6 bases not matched to a gene. The CDR3 sequence: CASSLAVAGRYNEQFF. The CDR3 coding sequence is TGTGCCAGCAGCTTGGCCGTAGCGGGGAGATACAATGAGCAGTTCTTC. Drawing the rest from reference TRBV5-6 and TRBJ2-1, the complete variable domain is DAGVTQSPTHLIKTRGQQVTLRCSPKSGHDTVSWYQQALGQGPQFIFQYYEEEERQRGNFPDRFSGHQFPNYSSELNVNALLLGDSALYLCASSLAVAGRYNEQFFGPGTRLTVL.

There are many counts of this clonotype. V and J are TRBV5-6 and TRBJ1-3, with unresolved D. Germline V CDR1 and CDR2: SGHDT, YYEEEE. CDR3 length: 13 amino acids. V was cut by 4 bases and J by 8 bases, with 13 bases left in between. CDR3 DNA sequence: TGTGCCAGCAGCCGCGAAGAGGGCTACACCATATATTTT. Protein: CASSREEGYTIYF.

This clonotype was recorded many times. The J gene is TRBJ1-2, the V gene TRBV12-3 or TRBV12-4; 8 bases agree with TRBD1. With V trimmed by 6 bases and J by 4 bases, 7 bases remained unmatched. The CDR3 has 14 amino acids. In DNA, the CDR3 is TGTGCCAGCAGCCGACAGGGGTCCCTCTATGGCTACACCTTC. Protein sequence: CASSRQGSLYGYTF.

There are many counts of this clonotype. The chain combines TRBV4-1 with TRBJ1-3; D is uncertain. The CDR3 loop spans 17 amino acids. Germline values: CDR1 MGHRA, CDR2 YSYEKL. V was pared by 0 bases and J by 4 bases, with 16 bases between. CDR3 nucleotides: TGCGCCAGCAGCCAAGATGCCTTCGGGCGCGCGGGAAACACCATATATTTT. This encodes CASSQDAFGRAGNTIYF.

Concerning this clonotype: A much more abundant neighbour one base away suggests this may be a read error. The V gene is TRBV20-1, the J gene TRBJ1-6, with D perhaps matching TRBD1 (6 bases). Germline CDR1 reads DFQATT; CDR2 reads SNEGSKA (reference sequence). CDR3 length: 16 amino acids. CDR3 amino acids: CSAREGGALENLPLHF. The CDR3 DNA follows: TGCAGTGCTAGAGAGGGGGGGGCGTTAGAAAATTTACCCCTCCACTTT.

This clonotype turned up a few times. The V and J genes are TRBV11-2 and TRBJ2-7; D is possibly TRBD1 (6 bases). This CDR3 is 14 amino acids long. V was pared by 2 bases and J by 3 bases, with 11 bases between. From germline, CDR1 is SGHAT and CDR2 FQNNGV. The CDR3 sequence is CASSLIPDSYEQYF. The CDR3 nucleotides read TGTGCCAGCAGCTTAATTCCGGACAGCTACGAGCAGTACTTC.